This TCR beta chain is drawn from a study of beta chain bispecific antibodies for T cell cancers (dated by TCRdb to the early 2020s). Notes on the research overall: T cells from healthy donors were cocultured with T cell leukemia lines in the presence of bispecific antibodies, after which the depletion of each TRBV family was measured by TRBV sequencing of the surviving cells. Surface TRBV12 (TRBV12-3) was expressed on Jurkat cells, and surface TRBV5-5 was expressed on HPB-ALL cells.

T cells were expanded from blood mononuclear cells for about 3 days with either the anti-CD3 antibody OKT3 or CD3/CD28 Dynabeads. The culture conditions for expanded T cells were RPMI 1640 plus 10% fetal bovine serum, recombinant human IL-2 (approximately 99 IU/ml) and IL-7 (5 ng/ml). For cocultures, roughly 50,000 normal T cells were combined with roughly 50,000 target cells and bispecific antibody in about 90 ul and incubated for approximately 16 hours at 37 degrees C. Every bispecific antibody was made of two single-chain variable fragments, expressed in a single-chain diabody format carrying a His tag. Healthy human donors supplied the effector T cells, with peripheral blood mononuclear cells isolated from leukapheresis samples using Ficoll density gradient centrifugation. Its CDR3 holds 15 amino acids, cysteine through phenylalanine. This entry keeps only the CDR3 DNA: 45 bases, framed from base 1. Compared with germline, V lacks 3 bases and J lacks 4 bases; bases without a gene match: 3. Via the germline V gene (reference sequence), CDR1 is SEHNR and CDR2 FQNEAQ.

Summary of the overall study and its limitations: Cross-reactivity of the anti-TRBV5-5 antibody with TRBV5-6 was attributed to high sequence similarity between the two genes. Leukemia cell line cells were mixed with normal T cells in each sequenced sample, and most of the targeted TRBV signal was derived from the leukemia cells rather than from the normal T cells.

This clonotype counts as medium-sized (0.01 to 0.1%). Its antigen target is currently unknown. Within one base of it there is no much larger clone, and no base qualities were kept. Libraries incorporated unique molecular identifier barcodes, which were used to quantify clonotypes. Qiagen AllPrep DNA/RNA Micro kits were used to isolate total RNA, and an Agilent TapeStation was used to check RNA quality. TCR beta libraries were built by 5' RACE: cDNA synthesis followed by two PCR steps using TCR beta constant-region gene-specific primers. Sequencing of the TCR beta libraries was performed on an Illumina MiSeq platform. Turning to the authors' computational methods: MIGEC, MiXCR and VDJtools were used to process the reads. To get a clonotype's frequency, the unique molecular identifiers belonging to that clonotype were divided by all unique molecular identifiers in the sample. Nonfunctional TRBV genes classified in IMGT as pseudogenes or open reading frames, for example TRBV1, TRBV12-1 and TRBV21, were left out. TCRdb ran its own pipeline on the public reads, namely fastp trimming at Q25 and MiXCR clone calling, and kept in-frame beta chains. A single entry per CDR3 protein holds the most common genes and DNA from its merged rows. Here the V and J calls rest on TCRdb's processing, not on the authors' analysis. The sample table holds 20,000 to 25,000 distinct CDR3 sequences, of which over 2.5% were seen once. The top ten clonotypes cover about 30% of the sample.

The sequenced sample was healthy donor T cells cultured with leukemia cells. The clonotype originates from a human donor in good health. Some clones in this sample may be carry-over from other donors' samples. Rearrangement joined TRBV7-9 to TRBJ2-3; 11 bases in the middle match TRBD1. The CDR3: CASSFRDRGADTQYF. The nucleotides are TGTGCCAGCAGCTTCCGGGACAGGGGGGCAGATACGCAGTATTTT.